This T cell receptor beta chain originates from a study of T-cell memory formation after mild COVID-19. The CDR3 contains 11 residues. Trimming stripped 6 bases from V and 9 bases from J, with 9 bases between. Germline-derived CDR1 and CDR2 are KGHSH and LQKENI. TCRdb re-called the 5' RACE reads with MiXCR, one entry per CDR3 protein. The sample shows around 370,000 distinct CDR3 sequences, 21% of them seen only once. The chain employs TRBV18 and TRBJ2-1; D gene uncertain. Sequencing was done on a sample of PBMCs or a T cell subset sorted from them (not recorded which). This TCR was sampled from an adult woman who had mild COVID-19 (a few samples of this study predate the infection). Cell type and time point are not known. In DNA, the CDR3 is TGTGCCAGCTCTAGCCTCACTGAGCAGTTCTTC. Protein product: CASSSLTEQFF.